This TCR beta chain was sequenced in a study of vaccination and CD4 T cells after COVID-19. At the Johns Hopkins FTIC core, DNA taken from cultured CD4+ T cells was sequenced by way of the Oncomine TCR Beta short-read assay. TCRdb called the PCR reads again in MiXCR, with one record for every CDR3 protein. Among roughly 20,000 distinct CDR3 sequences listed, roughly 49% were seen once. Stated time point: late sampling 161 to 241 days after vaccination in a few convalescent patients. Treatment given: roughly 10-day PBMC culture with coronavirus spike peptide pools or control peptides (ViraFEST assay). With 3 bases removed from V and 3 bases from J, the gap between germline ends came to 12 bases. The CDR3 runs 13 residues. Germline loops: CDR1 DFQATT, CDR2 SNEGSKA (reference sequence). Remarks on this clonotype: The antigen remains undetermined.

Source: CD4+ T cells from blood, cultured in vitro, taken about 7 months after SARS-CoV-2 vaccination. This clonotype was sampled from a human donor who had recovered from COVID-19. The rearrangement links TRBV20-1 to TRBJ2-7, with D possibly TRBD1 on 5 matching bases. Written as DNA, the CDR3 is TGCAGTGCTAGTCGCGGCAGGGACTACGAGCAGTACTTC. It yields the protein CSASRGRDYEQYF.